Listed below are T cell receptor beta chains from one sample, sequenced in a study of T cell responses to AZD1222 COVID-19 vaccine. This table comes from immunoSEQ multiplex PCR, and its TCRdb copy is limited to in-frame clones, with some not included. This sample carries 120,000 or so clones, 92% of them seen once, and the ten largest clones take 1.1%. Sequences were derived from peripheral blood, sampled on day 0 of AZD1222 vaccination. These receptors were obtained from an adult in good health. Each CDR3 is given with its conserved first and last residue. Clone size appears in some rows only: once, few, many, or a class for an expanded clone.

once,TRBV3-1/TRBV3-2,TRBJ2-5,CASSQEIVETQYF
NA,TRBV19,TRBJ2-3,CASSIDLPCTLDTQYF
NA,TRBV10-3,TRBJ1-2,CAIRGDRSPYGYTF
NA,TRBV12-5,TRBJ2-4,CASGLNRGTKNIQYF
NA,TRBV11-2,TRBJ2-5,CASSLEWGTQYF
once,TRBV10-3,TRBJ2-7,CAISEVRWGNYEQYF
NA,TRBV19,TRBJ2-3,CASSPLTSGKDTQYF
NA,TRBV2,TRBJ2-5,CASTPTAETQYF
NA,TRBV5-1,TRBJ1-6,CASSLGQEEISPLHF
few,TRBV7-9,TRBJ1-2,CASSAVNYGYTF
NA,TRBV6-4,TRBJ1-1,CASSDRGGTEAFF
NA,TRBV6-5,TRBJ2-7,CASSYGQGLAYEQYF
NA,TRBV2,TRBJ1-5,CASSGGNQPQHF
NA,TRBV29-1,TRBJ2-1,CSGGFTYNEQFF
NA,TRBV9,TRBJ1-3,CASSRDRAGNTIYF
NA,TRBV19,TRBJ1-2,CASRPLWNRMGYGYTF
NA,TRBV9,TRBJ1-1,CASSQAGGTEAFF
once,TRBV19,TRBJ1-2,CAIRVSGAKGYTF
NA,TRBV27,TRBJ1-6,CASSLRQGLIGSPLHF